One sample yielded the 13 T cell receptor beta chains listed below, sequenced in a study of cytomegalovirus exposure and HLA in healthy donors (dated by TCRdb to 2017 to 2019). The receptor library was made with the immunoSEQ multiplex PCR assay. Entries here come from immuneACCESS through TCRdb and include only in-frame sequences with V and J called. Some clones fail to appear in such tables; in the studies checked, an unresolved V gene covers under half of the shortfall, and the cause of the remainder is unknown. A total of about 360,000 clones appear in this sample, roughly 90% of them only once. Of the sample, roughly 0.82% is held by the ten largest clones. The sample was PBMCs. Every receptor here comes from a woman between 18 and 29 years old in good health and CMV-seronegative.

The chain uses TRBV27 and TRBJ2-1; D gene ambiguous. The germline V gene has CDR1 MNHEY and CDR2 SMNVEV (reference sequence). The CDR3 totals 12 residues. The V end was cut by 3 bases, the J end by 9 bases, with 9 bases between. The CDR3 sequence: CASSFRFGEQFF. As DNA, the CDR3 is TGTGCCAGCAGTTTTCGATTCGGTGAGCAGTTCTTC.

This chain joins TRBV2 and TRBJ1-4; 7 bases are a match to TRBD1. The J segment lost 3 bases and the V segment lost 5 bases, leaving 6 bases of the junction unmatched. Germline V gene sequence: CDR1 SNHLY, CDR2 FYNNEI. This CDR3 spans 15 amino acids. DNA for the CDR3: TGTGCCAGCAGTTATAGACAGGGCCCTAATGAAAAACTGTTTTTT. Translated, it gives CASSYRQGPNEKLFF.

The V and J genes are TRBV27 and TRBJ2-2; 8 bases are shared with TRBD1. This CDR3 comprises 17 residues. CDR1 is MNHEY and CDR2 is SMNVEV in the germline V gene (reference sequence). With V trimmed by 0 bases and J by 3 bases, 6 bases remained unmatched. CDR3 DNA: TGTGCCAGCAGTTTATCTCTAACAGGGGGATACACCGGGGAGCTGTTTTTT. This translates into CASSLSLTGGYTGELFF.

The rearrangement joins TRBV5-1 to TRBJ1-1, with D maybe TRBD1 (6 bases). Germline-derived CDR1 and CDR2 are SGHRS and YFSETQ. This CDR3 spans 13 amino acids. Trimming took 8 bases from V and 1 from J, leaving 12 bases between them. CDR3 residues: CASGQGWNTEAFF. CDR3 sequence (DNA): TGCGCCAGTGGTCAGGGGTGGAACACTGAAGCTTTCTTT.

The chain couples TRBV5-1 to TRBJ2-1, with D perhaps matching TRBD2 (5 bases). V was clipped by 1 base and J by 1 base, with 6 bases between them. Germline values: CDR1 SGHRS, CDR2 YFSETQ. The CDR3 has 14 residues. CDR3 DNA: TGCGCCAGCAGCTTGACGGGGTCCTACAATGAGCAGTTCTTC. The encoded protein is CASSLTGSYNEQFF.

This clone has only one observation. J is TRBJ2-3 and V is TRBV18; D is possibly TRBD2 (7 bases). The CDR3 spans 14 residues. V was shortened by 3 bases and J by 2 bases, with 9 bases between the two germline ends. Germline V gives CDR1 KGHSH, CDR2 LQKENI. CDR3 in amino acids: CASSPGGPTDTQYF. The CDR3 nucleotides read TGTGCCAGCTCACCCGGGGGGCCCACAGATACGCAGTATTTT. The complete variable domain, with remaining parts taken from reference TRBV18 and TRBJ2-3, reads NAGVMQNPRHLVRRRGQEARLRCSPMKGHSHVYWYRQLPEEGLKFMVYLQKENIIDESGMPKERFSAEFPKEGPSILRIQQVVRGDSAAYFCASSPGGPTDTQYFGPGTRLTVL.

The J gene is TRBJ2-7, the V gene TRBV7-8, with 7 bases fitting TRBD1. The trim removed 5 bases at V and 2 bases at J, leaving 15 bases unmatched. CDR1 SGHVS and CDR2 FQNEAQ come from the germline V gene. CDR3 size: 17 residues. The CDR3 spells CASSPQRSGTATYEQYF. The CDR3 nucleotides are TGTGCCAGCAGCCCCCAACGCTCCGGGACAGCCACCTACGAGCAGTACTTC.

The V gene is TRBV29-1, the J gene TRBJ2-1, with TRBD2 identical over 14 bases. This CDR3 has 15 residues. V dropped 5 bases and J dropped 2; count of bases not matched to a gene: 2. Germline V gene sequence: CDR1 SQVTM, CDR2 ANQGSEA. CDR3 sequence (DNA): TGCAGCGTTCGGACTAGCGGGGGGCCCTACAATGAGCAGTTCTTC. This sequence encodes CSVRTSGGPYNEQFF.

The genes are TRBV28 and TRBJ2-5; the D gene is possibly TRBD2 (6 bases). Germline-derived CDR1 and CDR2 are MDHEN and SYDVKM. V gave up 2 bases and J gave up 4 bases, with 14 bases separating them. The CDR3 runs 15 residues. CDR3 loop: CASSLPGTEGETQYF. The DNA for the CDR3 is TGTGCCAGCAGTTTACCCGGGACTGAGGGAGAGACCCAGTACTTC. Full variable domain (missing parts from reference TRBV28 and TRBJ2-5): DVKVTQSSRYLVKRTGEKVFLECVQDMDHENMFWYRQDPGLGLRLIYFSYDVKMKEKGDIPEGYSVSREKKERFSLILESASTNQTSMYLCASSLPGTEGETQYFGPGTRLLVL.

The chain joins TRBV30 to TRBJ2-6; D remains unclear. This CDR3 has 16 amino acids. The germline V gene encodes CDR1 GTSNPN and CDR2 SVGIG (reference sequence). Between the trimmed V and J ends, which lost 1 base and 0 bases, there was a span of 10 bases. In DNA form, the CDR3 reads TGTGCCTGGAGTGAAGGCGGTGTCTCTGGGGCCAACGTCCTGACTTTC. Amino acid sequence: CAWSEGGVSGANVLTF.

The chain employs TRBV6-1 and TRBJ1-1, with a possible D match to TRBD1 (6 bases). This CDR3 spans 14 amino acids. The ends were cut back, 8 bases at V and 0 bases at J, with 13 bases in the middle. CDR1 is MNHNS, CDR2 SASEGT, per germline. CDR3 loop: CASPGGPMNTEAFF. The CDR3 coding sequence is TGTGCCAGCCCCGGGGGGCCTATGAACACTGAAGCTTTCTTT.

In DNA, the CDR3 is TGTGCCAGCAGTATTACCTACGAGCAGTACTTC. It yields the protein CASSITYEQYF. The rearrangement joins TRBV6-6 to TRBJ2-7; D remains ambiguous. The CDR3 spans 11 residues. The germline gives CDR1 MNHNY, CDR2 SVGAGI (reference sequence). Trimming removed 5 bases from V and 2 bases from J, with 4 bases in between.

This chain uses TRBV20-1 with TRBJ1-1; possibly TRBD1 for D (6 bases). Trimming left V 2 bases short and J 10 bases short, with 8 bases between. CDR3 length: 10 amino acids. Per the germline V gene, CDR1 is DFQATT and CDR2 is SNEGSKA (reference sequence). DNA of the CDR3: TGCAGTGCTAGACAGGGGCGAGCTTTCTTT. This codes for CSARQGRAFF.